A single sample is the source of the 10 T cell receptor beta chains below, sequenced in a study. Treg sorting used a CD4+CD25+CD127-/low gate. A single record per CDR3 protein comes from TCRdb applying MiXCR to the 5' RACE reads. The sample has 35,000 to 45,000 distinct CDR3 sequences, 22% seen once. Sequenced sample: Tregs sorted from a lymph node. All receptors come from a female donor with breast cancer.

Remarks on this clonotype: Just one base apart from a much larger clone, this may be a read error. V usage is TRBV9 and J usage is TRBJ2-3, with TRBD2 matching 9 bases. The V gene's germline CDR1 is SGDLS and CDR2 YYNGEE. With V trimmed by 7 bases and J by 5 bases, 14 bases remained unmatched. The CDR3 has 16 amino acids. CDR3 sequence reads: CASGALPKLAGDTQYF. As DNA, the CDR3 is TGTGCCAGCGGCGCCTTACCCAAACTAGCGGGAGATACGCAGTATTTT.

This clonotype was seen a few times. This sequence joins TRBV5-1 and TRBJ2-7; 7 positions match TRBD2. Per germline, CDR1 SGHRS and CDR2 YFSETQ. CDR3 length: 16 amino acids. Trimming took 0 bases from V and 2 from J; bases not matched to a gene: 8. The DNA for the CDR3 is TGCGCCAGCAGCTTGGCCCCAGCGGGAAGTACCTACGAGCAGTACTTC. It yields the protein CASSLAPAGSTYEQYF.

About this clonotype itself: One end of the junction fails to match germline, which may point to a read error. The CDR3, as DNA: TGTGTCACCAGTGATCCTGGACAAATGAAAGAGACCCAGTACTTC. The encoded protein is CVTSDPGQMKETQYF. The chain links TRBV24-1 to TRBJ2-5; perhaps TRBD1 as D (5 bases). The germline gives CDR1 KGHDR, CDR2 SFDVKD. The CDR3 runs 15 residues.

Comment on this clonotype: The conserved closing phenylalanine or tryptophan is absent in this CDR3, likely reflecting a read error. The DNA is omitted, as the CDR3 cannot be located on it reliably, and the CDR3 follows TCRdb's listing. The chain carries TRBV27 and TRBJ2-1; the table's D call TRBD1 went unverified against the DNA. 14 amino acids form the CDR3, both terminal residues included. CDR1 and CDR2 (germline): MNHEY, SMNVEV (reference sequence). CDR3 loop: CARRGRGRGNEQGG.

This clonotype has a count of ten or more. V gene TRBV5-1 combines with J gene TRBJ2-5; 10 bases agree with TRBD1. V shed 4 bases, J shed 2 bases, and the junction held 8 bases outside the gene matches. This CDR3 is 16 amino acids long. Germline values: CDR1 SGHRS, CDR2 YFSETQ. Here the CDR3 reads CASSRTRTGGQETQYF. As DNA, the CDR3 is TGCGCCAGCAGCCGAACCAGGACAGGGGGGCAAGAGACCCAGTACTTC.

With regard to this clonotype: This may be a read error, as it is one base from a much larger clone. This chain connects TRBV27 to TRBJ2-4; maybe TRBD2 (5 bases). Germline values: CDR1 MNHEY, CDR2 SMNVEV (reference sequence). This CDR3 region has 17 residues. The CDR3 region has the DNA TGTGCCAGCAGTTCCTCTTTCGCCGCCCTAGCCAAAAACATTCAGCACTTC. Translated: CASSSSFAALAKNIQHF.

The chain employs TRBV20-1 and TRBJ2-1; 13 nucleotides agree with TRBD2. Per germline, CDR1 DFQATT and CDR2 SNEGSKA (reference sequence). Trimming removed 8 bases from V and 2 bases from J; junction bases left unmatched: 15. The CDR3 extends over 18 amino acids. As DNA, the CDR3 is TGCAGTTACCTAGGGGGACTAGCGGGATCCAACGCCTACAATGAGCAGTTCTTC. Translation: CSYLGGLAGSNAYNEQFF.

This clonotype was detected many times. V and J are TRBV27 and TRBJ2-4; D is possibly TRBD2 (5 bases). CDR3 length: 12 amino acids. The V and J ends lost 9 bases and 8 bases respectively, with 14 bases between them. Germline V CDR1 and CDR2: MNHEY, SMNVEV (reference sequence). The CDR3 nucleotides read TGTGCCAGTTCAGTGATCGGGGACATTCAGTACTTC. This sequence encodes CASSVIGDIQYF.

This clonotype occurred a few times. This sequence may be a read error, since a much larger clone differs from it by one base. No DNA is shown, since the ends of the CDR3 on it are uncertain; the CDR3 is the one TCRdb lists. The CDR3 protein is CSVGQGAGNEQCF. The chain combines TRBV29-1 with TRBJ2-1; the D call of TRBD1 is as the table states it, not checked on the DNA. The CDR3 contains 13 residues when both ends are counted. CDR1 is SQVTM, CDR2 ANQGSEA, per germline.

This clonotype was counted at least ten times. J is TRBJ2-7 and V is TRBV7-9; no reliable D call. The CDR3 has 12 amino acids. Germline loops: CDR1 SEHNR, CDR2 FQNEAQ (reference sequence). Trimming pared 0 bases from V and 6 bases from J, leaving 6 bases between. CDR3: CASSLAGSEQYF. In DNA form, the CDR3 reads TGTGCCAGCAGCTTAGCAGGGTCCGAGCAGTACTTC.